What follows are 19 T cell receptor beta chains derived from one specimen sequenced in a study of Graves' ophthalmopathy and Graves' hyperthyroidism (dated by TCRdb to 2017 to 2018). Sequencer: Illumina HiSeq 2000. For repertoire sequencing, TCR beta CDR3 regions were amplified from RNA transcripts. The first round was an RT-PCR using HTBI primers with the Qiagen OneStep RT-PCR kit, and this first round was followed by a second-round multiplex PCR, then size selection and purification. Using fastp trimming at Q25 and MiXCR clonotype assembly, TCRdb reanalyzed the public sequencing data and kept in-frame beta chains. One record per CDR3 amino acid sequence lists the most common genes and DNA. The sample data list approximately 1.2 million distinct CDR3 sequences, and about two fifths of these were observed just once. The top ten clones comprise around 10% of the sample. Sequenced material: peripheral blood or thyroid tissue (not recorded which). These receptors all stem from an adult man with Graves' hyperthyroidism.

In this sample, this clonotype turned up many times. The rearrangement joins TRBV29-1 to TRBJ2-7; 9 nucleotides agree with TRBD1. The V and J ends lost 4 bases and 2 bases, in that order; junction bases with no gene match: 6. CDR3 length: 14 residues. Germline V gives CDR1 SQVTM, CDR2 ANQGSEA. DNA of the CDR3: TGCAGCGTTGCAGGGGGGACAGGGCCCTACGAGCAGTACTTC. Protein: CSVAGGTGPYEQYF.

This clonotype came up a few times. The chain combines TRBV11-2 with TRBJ2-7, with D unresolved. Germline CDR1 and CDR2: SGHAT and FQNNGV. V shed 3 bases and J shed 0 bases, with 12 bases lying between them. This CDR3 is 15 amino acids long. CDR3 sequence reads: CASSFYGSSSYEQYF. The CDR3 DNA is TGTGCCAGCAGCTTTTACGGTAGTAGCTCCTACGAGCAGTACTTC.

There are a few counts of this clonotype. This chain uses TRBV25-1 with TRBJ1-1; D is ambiguous. The CDR3 runs 12 residues. The V gene's germline CDR1 is MGHDK and CDR2 SYGVNS. V was pared by 6 bases and J by 6 bases, with 11 bases between. CDR3 sequence reads: CASSPRVPEAFF. The CDR3 nucleotides are TGTGCCAGCAGCCCCCGGGTCCCTGAAGCTTTCTTT.

The gene calls are TRBV11-2 and TRBJ2-5; tentative D call: TRBD1 (6 bases). Germline V gives CDR1 SGHAT, CDR2 FQNNGV. V dropped 2 bases and J dropped 0 bases, with 13 bases sitting between them. The CDR3 consists of 16 residues. The CDR3 sequence: CASSLTAGVYQETQYF. In DNA form, the CDR3 reads TGTGCCAGCAGCTTAACGGCAGGGGTGTACCAAGAGACCCAGTACTTC.

This clonotype was seen only once. This chain links TRBV9 with TRBJ2-5; D perhaps matches TRBD2 (5 bases). The germline CDR1 and CDR2 sequences are SGDLS and YYNGEE. The CDR3 covers 16 residues. V lost 5 bases to trimming and J lost 0 bases, with 17 bases between them. The CDR3 loop reads CASSLTRLIHQETQYF. The CDR3 DNA reads as TGTGCCAGCAGTTTAACCAGACTAATACACCAAGAGACCCAGTACTTC.

As for this clonotype: A read error may be the cause here, since a much bigger clone is one base away. The rearrangement links TRBV20-1 to TRBJ2-7; the D is unclear. The CDR3 loop spans 15 amino acids. V gave up 6 bases and J gave up 9 bases, with 27 bases separating them. Germline V CDR1 and CDR2: DFQATT, SNEGSKA (reference sequence). CDR3 sequence reads: CSALPTAGRAWGQYF. DNA of the CDR3: TGCAGTGCCCTCCCGACCGCAGGTAGGGCCTGGGGGCAGTACTTC.

This clonotype was recorded many times. The V gene is TRBV11-2, the J gene TRBJ2-5; perhaps TRBD2 as D (6 bases). Germline lookup yields CDR1 SGHAT and CDR2 FQNNGV. Trimming removed 3 bases at V and 2 bases at J, with 10 bases between. The CDR3 spans 14 residues. CDR3 in amino acids: CASSLEGLQETQYF. In nucleotides, the CDR3 is TGTGCCAGCAGCTTGGAGGGACTGCAAGAGACCCAGTACTTC.

V gene TRBV10-1 combines with J gene TRBJ2-7; D perhaps matches TRBD1 (5 bases). CDR3 length: 15 amino acids. V lost 3 bases and J 4 bases, leaving 16 bases between the germline ends. The germline V gene has CDR1 WNHNN and CDR2 SYGVQD (reference sequence). The CDR3 reads CASSDDTPTGYEQYF. The CDR3, as DNA: TGCGCCAGCAGTGATGATACACCCACAGGTTACGAGCAGTACTTC.

There are a few counts of this clonotype. The rearrangement links TRBV25-1 to TRBJ2-7; TRBD2 matches 10 bases. With 3 bases clipped from V and 6 bases from J, the junction kept 2 bases outside the gene matches. Germline CDR1 is MGHDK and CDR2 is SYGVNS. CDR3 size: 13 residues. The CDR3, as DNA: TGTGCCAGCAGTGACCTAGCGGGGGCCGAGCAGTACTTC. This translates into CASSDLAGAEQYF.

This sequence joins TRBV25-1 and TRBJ2-3; D tentatively reads TRBD1 or TRBD2 (5 bases each). Trimming removed 1 base at V and 6 bases at J, with 11 bases between. CDR3 length: 14 residues. Germline values: CDR1 MGHDK, CDR2 SYGVNS. The CDR3 bases are TGTGCCAGCAGTGAATTCCCGGGGCGGGATACGCAGTATTTT. Encoded protein: CASSEFPGRDTQYF. Complete variable domain (other parts from reference TRBV25-1 and TRBJ2-3): EADIYQTPRYLVIGTGKKITLECSQTMGHDKMYWYQQDPGMELHLIHYSYGVNSTEKGDLSSESTVSRIRTEHFPLTLESARPSHTSQYLCASSEFPGRDTQYFGPGTRLTVL.

This clonotype was recorded only once. Being one base from a much bigger clone, this may be a read error. The chain has TRBV2 and TRBJ1-3; D is possibly TRBD1 (5 bases). The CDR3 has 15 amino acids. Germline loops: CDR1 SNHLY, CDR2 FYNNEI. This CDR3 reads CASRRSQGRGDTIYF. The CDR3 nucleotides read TGTGCCAGCAGGAGATCTCAGGGACGTGGAGACACCATATATTTT.

Concerning this clonotype: A read error may explain this, as a much larger clone is one base away. This chain links TRBV10-3 with TRBJ1-4; D call uncertain. This CDR3 comprises 14 residues. Germline loops: CDR1 ENHRY, CDR2 SYGVKD. V was clipped by 3 bases and J by 7 bases, with 12 bases between them. CDR3 nucleotides: TGTGCCATCAGTGACTCCCCAACGTTTGAAAAACTGTTTTTT. Protein product: CAISDSPTFEKLFF.

The V gene is TRBV10-3, the J gene TRBJ2-7; perhaps TRBD1 as D (6 bases). The CDR3 runs to 15 residues. Germline assignment: CDR1 ENHRY and CDR2 SYGVKD. V was shortened by 6 bases and J by 3 bases, with 18 bases between the two germline ends. In nucleotides, the CDR3 is TGTGCCATCAGAGGGGGTAGGAACTATGGCTACGAGCAGTACTTC. This sequence encodes CAIRGGRNYGYEQYF.

This clonotype was detected ten times or more. The CDR3 protein is CASSLVLGQEDQPQHF. For the CDR3, the DNA is TGTGCCAGCAGTTTAGTTCTAGGTCAGGAGGATCAGCCCCAGCATTTT. The gene calls are TRBV12-3 or TRBV12-4 and TRBJ1-5, with no clear D. V was cut by 1 base and J by 5 bases, with 15 bases left in between. CDR3 length: 16 amino acids.

The chain is built from TRBV9 and TRBJ2-7; a possible D gene is TRBD1 (6 bases). Germline-derived CDR1 and CDR2 are SGDLS and YYNGEE. The CDR3 runs to 14 residues. V was shortened by 4 bases and J by 5 bases, with 16 bases between the two germline ends. The chain's CDR3 is CASSQAGTSHEQYF. CDR3 sequence (DNA): TGTGCCAGCAGCCAAGCAGGGACATCCCACGAGCAGTACTTC.

This clonotype was seen repeatedly, ten times or more. The chain uses TRBV13 and TRBJ1-1, with D unresolved. Germline loops: CDR1 PRHDT, CDR2 FYEKMQ (reference sequence). The CDR3 length is 11 residues. V lost 0 bases to trimming and J lost 11 bases, with 7 bases between them. This chain's CDR3 is CASSLGVMAFF. The CDR3 nucleotides are TGTGCCAGCAGCTTAGGGGTAATGGCTTTCTTT.

V is TRBV20-1 and J is TRBJ2-7; D may be TRBD2 (6 bases). CDR3 length: 14 amino acids. CDR1 is DFQATT and CDR2 is SNEGSKA in the germline V gene (reference sequence). V shed 5 bases and J shed 4 bases, with 18 bases lying between them. CDR3 DNA sequence: TGCAGTGCTGGAGGGACCTTGAGCCTTTACGAGCAGTACTTC. This encodes CSAGGTLSLYEQYF.

The rearrangement uses TRBV29-1 and TRBJ1-6; D may be TRBD1 (5 bases). Germline V gene data show CDR1 as SQVTM and CDR2 as ANQGSEA. V gave up 4 bases and J gave up 6 bases, with 10 bases separating them. The CDR3 runs to 13 residues. The CDR3 spells CSVAGPSNSPLHF. In DNA, the CDR3 is TGCAGCGTTGCAGGGCCCTCTAATTCACCCCTCCACTTT.

The chain links TRBV12-3 or TRBV12-4 to TRBJ1-3, with D uncertain. V shed 3 bases and J shed 4 bases, with 10 bases lying between them. CDR3 length equals 14 residues. The CDR3 coding sequence is TGTGCCAGCAGTTTCGTTATGGGGGGAAACACCATATATTTT. Residues: CASSFVMGGNTIYF.